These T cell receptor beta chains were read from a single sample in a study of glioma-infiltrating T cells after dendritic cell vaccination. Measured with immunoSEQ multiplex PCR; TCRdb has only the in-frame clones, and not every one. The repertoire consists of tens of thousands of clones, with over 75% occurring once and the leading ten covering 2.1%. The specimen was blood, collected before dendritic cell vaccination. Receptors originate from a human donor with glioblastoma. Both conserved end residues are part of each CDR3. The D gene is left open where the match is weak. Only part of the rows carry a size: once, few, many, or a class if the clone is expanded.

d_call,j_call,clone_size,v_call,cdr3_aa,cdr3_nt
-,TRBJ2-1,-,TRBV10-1,CASSESGRLWGNEQFF,TGCGCCAGCAGTGAGTCAGGGAGGCTCTGGGGCAATGAGCAGTTCTTC
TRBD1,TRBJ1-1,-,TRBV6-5,CASTQRDRVTEAFF,TGTGCCAGCACTCAGCGGGACAGGGTAACTGAAGCTTTCTTT
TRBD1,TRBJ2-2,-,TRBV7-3,CASSTPGTGQLFF,TGTGCCAGCAGCACCCCCGGGACAGGGCAGCTGTTTTTT
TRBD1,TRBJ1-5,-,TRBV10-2,CASSRQGEFGQPQHF,TGCGCCAGCAGCAGACAGGGGGAATTTGGTCAGCCCCAGCATTTT
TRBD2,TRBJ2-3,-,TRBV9,CASSQTSGRADTQYF,TGTGCCAGCAGCCAGACTAGCGGGAGGGCAGATACGCAGTATTTT
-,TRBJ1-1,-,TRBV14,CASSQRLQGNTEAFF,TGTGCCAGCAGCCAACGGTTACAGGGGAACACTGAAGCTTTCTTT
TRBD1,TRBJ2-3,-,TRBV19,CASSSGQGRTDTQYF,TGTGCCAGTAGTTCCGGACAGGGAAGGACAGATACGCAGTATTTT
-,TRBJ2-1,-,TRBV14,CASSAYLGYEQFF,TGTGCCAGCAGCGCCTATCTGGGCTATGAGCAGTTCTTC
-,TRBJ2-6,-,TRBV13,CASSLGSRPNSGANVLTF,TGTGCCAGCAGCTTAGGTTCGCGGCCGAACTCTGGGGCCAACGTCCTGACTTTC
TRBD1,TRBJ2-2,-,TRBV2,CASKGQGDTGELFF,TGTGCCAGCAAAGGACAGGGGGACACCGGGGAGCTGTTTTTT
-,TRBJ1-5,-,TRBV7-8,CASVAKGPPQPQHF,TGTGCCAGCGTAGCCAAGGGGCCTCCCCAGCCCCAGCATTTT
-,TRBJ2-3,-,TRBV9,CASSTGTTTDTQYF,TGTGCCAGCAGCACAGGGACTACGACAGATACGCAGTATTTT
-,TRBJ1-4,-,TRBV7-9,CASSLGPGLQGEKLFF,TGTGCCAGCAGCTTAGGTCCGGGCCTACAGGGTGAAAAACTGTTTTTT
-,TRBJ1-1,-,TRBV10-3,CAISESAEGRAFF,TGTGCCATCAGTGAGTCGGCGGAGGGAAGGGCTTTCTTT
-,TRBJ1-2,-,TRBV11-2,CASSPGSGSSYGYTF,TGTGCCAGCAGCCCAGGCTCCGGATCCTCCTATGGCTACACCTTC
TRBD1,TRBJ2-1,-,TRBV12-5,CASGNGQGAKTMAEQFF,TGTGCTAGTGGTAACGGTCAGGGGGCAAAAACAATGGCTGAGCAGTTCTTC
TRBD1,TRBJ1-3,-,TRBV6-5,CASSSGTARGNTIYF,TGTGCCAGCAGCTCCGGGACAGCGAGAGGAAACACCATATATTTT
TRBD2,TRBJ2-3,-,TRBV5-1,CASSLGLAGVVGTDTQYF,TGCGCCAGCAGCTTAGGGCTAGCGGGAGTGGTGGGCACAGATACGCAGTATTTT
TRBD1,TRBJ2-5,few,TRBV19,CASSSRQGRAQETQYF,TGTGCCAGTAGTTCGAGACAGGGCCGAGCCCAAGAGACCCAGTACTTC
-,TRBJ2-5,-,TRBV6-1,CASSWPGGGQETQYF,TGTGCCAGCAGTTGGCCCGGGGGAGGTCAAGAGACCCAGTACTTC
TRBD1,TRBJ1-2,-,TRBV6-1,CAHKGQGPGYTF,TGTGCACATAAGGGACAGGGTCCAGGCTACACCTTC
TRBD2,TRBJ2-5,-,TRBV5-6,CASSLAGVAGGGGQETQYF,TGTGCCAGCAGCTTGGCCGGGGTAGCGGGAGGTGGGGGCCAAGAGACCCAGTACTTC
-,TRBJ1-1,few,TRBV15,CATSRDWLVNTEAFF,TGTGCCACCAGCAGAGATTGGCTGGTGAACACTGAAGCTTTCTTT
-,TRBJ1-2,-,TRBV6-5,CASSYSAVNYGYTF,TGTGCCAGCAGTTACTCGGCAGTCAACTATGGCTACACCTTC
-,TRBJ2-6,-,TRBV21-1,CASSKIEAGLSGANVLTF,TGTGCCAGCAGCAAAATAGAGGCAGGGCTGTCTGGGGCCAACGTCCTGACTTTC
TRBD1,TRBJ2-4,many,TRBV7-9,CASSSGQGAVLAKNIQYF,TGTGCCAGCAGCTCTGGACAGGGGGCCGTTCTAGCCAAAAACATTCAGTACTTC